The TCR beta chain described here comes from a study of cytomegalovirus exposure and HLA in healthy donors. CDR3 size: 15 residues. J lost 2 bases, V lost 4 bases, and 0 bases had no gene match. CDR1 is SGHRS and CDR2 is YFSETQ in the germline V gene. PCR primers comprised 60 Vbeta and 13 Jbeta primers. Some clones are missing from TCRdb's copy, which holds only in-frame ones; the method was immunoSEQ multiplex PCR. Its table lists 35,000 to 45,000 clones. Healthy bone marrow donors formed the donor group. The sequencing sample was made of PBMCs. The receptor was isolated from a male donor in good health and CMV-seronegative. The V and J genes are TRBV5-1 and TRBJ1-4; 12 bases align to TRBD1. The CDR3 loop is CASSGTGGTNEKLFF. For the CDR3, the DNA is TGCGCCAGCAGCGGGACAGGGGGCACTAATGAAAAACTGTTTTTT.